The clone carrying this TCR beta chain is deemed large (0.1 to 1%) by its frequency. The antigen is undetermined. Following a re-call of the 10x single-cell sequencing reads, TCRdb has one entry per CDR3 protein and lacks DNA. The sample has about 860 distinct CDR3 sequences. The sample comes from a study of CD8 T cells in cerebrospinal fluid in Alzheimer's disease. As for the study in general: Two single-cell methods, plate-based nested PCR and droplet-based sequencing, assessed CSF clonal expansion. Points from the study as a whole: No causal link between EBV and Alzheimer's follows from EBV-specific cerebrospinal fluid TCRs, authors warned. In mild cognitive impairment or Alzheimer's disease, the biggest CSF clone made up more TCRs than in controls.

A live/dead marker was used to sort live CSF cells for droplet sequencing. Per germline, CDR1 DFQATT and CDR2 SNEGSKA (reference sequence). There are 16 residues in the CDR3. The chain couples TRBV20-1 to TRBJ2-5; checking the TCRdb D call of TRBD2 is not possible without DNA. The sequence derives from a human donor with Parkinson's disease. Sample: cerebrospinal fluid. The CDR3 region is CSAHGEGLAGRETQYF.